Listed below are T cell receptor beta chains from one sample, sequenced in a study of T cells in Graves' hyperthyroidism and ophthalmopathy. MiXCR, applied by TCRdb to the multiplex PCR reads, yields one record per CDR3 protein. The sample includes 350,000 to 400,000 distinct CDR3 sequences, about a fifth of them seen just once. Sequencing input: blood. The receptors originated from a woman aged 18-29 years with Graves' hyperthyroidism. Each CDR3 is given with its conserved first and last residue. D genes are given only for firm matches. Clone sizes are given selectively: once, few, many, or a class where the clone is expanded.

V,size,J,D,DNA,CDR3
TRBV3-1,few,TRBJ2-7,TRBD2,TGTGCCAGCAGCCCGAGGGCCGGGGGGGCCTACGAGCAGTACTTC,CASSPRAGGAYEQYF
TRBV11-2,many,TRBJ2-7,TRBD1,TGTGCCAGCAGCTCCACAGGGGAATGGAGTTACGAGCAGTACTTC,CASSSTGEWSYEQYF
TRBV11-2,many,TRBJ1-1,NA,TGTGCCAGCAGCCTGTGGGAAGGATTGGAGGCTTTCTTT,CASSLWEGLEAFF
TRBV7-3,many,TRBJ1-1,TRBD1,TGTGCCAGCAGCCCCTTGACAGGGGGCACTGAAGCTTTCTTT,CASSPLTGGTEAFF
TRBV28,NA,TRBJ1-1,NA,TGTGCCAGCAGTGTCTCTACGCCCGCTGAAGCTTTCTTT,CASSVSTPAEAFF
TRBV12-3/TRBV12-4,many,TRBJ2-7,NA,TGTGCCAGCAGCTCATTACCCTACGAGCAGTACTTC,CASSSLPYEQYF
TRBV27,many,TRBJ1-3,NA,TGTGCCAGTTCCCAGGGGATCCGAAACACCATATATTTT,CASSQGIRNTIYF
TRBV6-1,NA,TRBJ2-5,TRBD1,TGTGCCAGCAGTGGCCCAAGACAGGGAGAGACCCAGTACTTC,CASSGPRQGETQYF
TRBV6-1,NA,TRBJ1-5,TRBD1,TGTGCCAGCAGTGAGAGGGACAGGGTACGACAGCCCCAGCATTTT,CASSERDRVRQPQHF
TRBV7-2,many,TRBJ1-5,NA,TGTGCCAGCAGCGCCCGGGCCATTAGCAATCAGCCCCAGCATTTT,CASSARAISNQPQHF
TRBV5-1,NA,TRBJ1-1,NA,TGCGCCAGCAGCTTGGCTACAGTAGGGGGTACTGAAGCTTTCTTT,CASSLATVGGTEAFF
TRBV11-2,many,TRBJ2-2,TRBD2,TGTGCCAGCAGCTTAGAGTTCCCTAGCGGGGTCCAAAACACCGGGGAGCTGTTTTTT,CASSLEFPSGVQNTGELFF
TRBV14,many,TRBJ1-1,TRBD1,TGTGCCAGCAGCCCTTTCGGGACAGGGGAAACTGAAGCTTTCTTT,CASSPFGTGETEAFF
TRBV12-3/TRBV12-4,many,TRBJ2-7,NA,TGTGCCAGCAGTTTTGGGGACTCCTACGAGCAGTACTTC,CASSFGDSYEQYF
TRBV12-3/TRBV12-4,many,TRBJ1-5,NA,TGTGCCAGCAGTCCCAGTTTAAATCAGCCCCAGCATTTT,CASSPSLNQPQHF
TRBV5-1,many,TRBJ2-2,NA,TGCGCCAGCAGCTTGGCCCTAGCAGATGTCACCGGGGAGCTGTTTTTT,CASSLALADVTGELFF
TRBV12-3/TRBV12-4,many,TRBJ1-5,NA,TGTGCCAGCAGTCAAAGTAAGGGCCAGCCCCAGCATTTT,CASSQSKGQPQHF
TRBV6-5,NA,TRBJ1-4,NA,TGTGCCAGCAGTTACTCGAGGGGTGCGACTAATGAAAAACTGTTTTTT,CASSYSRGATNEKLFF
TRBV9,NA,TRBJ2-5,NA,TGTGCCAGCAGCGTAGCGGACGGGAAAGAGACCCAGTACTTC,CASSVADGKETQYF
TRBV11-3,many,TRBJ1-5,NA,TGTGCCAGCAGCTTAGTGGGGGGGTATAGCAATCAGCCCCAGCATTTT,CASSLVGGYSNQPQHF
TRBV7-3,NA,TRBJ2-5,NA,TGTGCCAGCAGCTCGACATATTTGGAGACCCAGTACTTC,CASSSTYLETQYF
TRBV11-1,NA,TRBJ2-7,TRBD2,TGTGCCAGCAGCTTATCTTATACGGGAGGGTTGAAGATCTACGAGCAGTACTTC,CASSLSYTGGLKIYEQYF
TRBV18,many,TRBJ1-5,NA,TGTGCCAGCTCACGTAAGGGCGGCCAGCCCCAGCATTTT,CASSRKGGQPQHF
TRBV2,NA,TRBJ2-5,TRBD2,TGTGCCAGCAGTAGCCCCGGGGGGGCCCGGGAGACCCAGTACTTC,CASSSPGGARETQYF
TRBV12-3/TRBV12-4,NA,TRBJ2-7,TRBD1,TGTGCCAGCAGCCAAGAAGGACAGGGCTACGAGCAGTACTTC,CASSQEGQGYEQYF
TRBV13,many,TRBJ1-1,NA,TGTGCCAGCAGCTTAGAGGAGGGACGGAGTGACACTGAAGCTTTCTTT,CASSLEEGRSDTEAFF
TRBV10-3,few,TRBJ2-5,TRBD1,TGTGCCATCGGGACAGGAGGGACCCAGTACTTC,CAIGTGGTQYF
TRBV13,many,TRBJ2-7,TRBD1,TGTGCCAGCAGTTCGGACAGGGGGCGCGAGCAGTACTTC,CASSSDRGREQYF
TRBV7-9,NA,TRBJ2-5,NA,TGTGCCAGCAGCTTAGGAGGCACAGAGACCCAGTACTTC,CASSLGGTETQYF
TRBV6-5,many,TRBJ2-5,NA,TGTGCCAGCAGTTACTCAGGGACGTCGGTGGGGGAGACCCAGTACTTC,CASSYSGTSVGETQYF
TRBV5-5,many,TRBJ1-5,TRBD1,TGTGCCAGCAGCCCGGGAAGCCTGACAGGGTTTCAGCCCCAGCATTTT,CASSPGSLTGFQPQHF
TRBV12-3/TRBV12-4,NA,TRBJ1-1,NA,TGTGCCAGCAGTTTAATGGGCTTAGAAGCTTTCTTT,CASSLMGLEAFF
TRBV2,many,TRBJ1-2,NA,TGTGCCAGCAGCCAAAGACATTCCGGAGAAGGCTACACCTTC,CASSQRHSGEGYTF
TRBV2,many,TRBJ1-5,NA,TGTGCCAGCAGTGAAGACAGGGTGGGGCCCCAGCATTTT,CASSEDRVGPQHF
TRBV2,many,TRBJ2-6,NA,TGTGTCAGCAAAGCTTCTGGGGCCAACGTCCTGACTTTC,CVSKASGANVLTF
TRBV12-3/TRBV12-4,many,TRBJ1-1,NA,TGTGCCAGCAGCGCGGGACGTCGGTCCACTGAAGCTTTCTTT,CASSAGRRSTEAFF
TRBV11-2,many,TRBJ1-2,NA,TGTGCCAGCAGCCGGAGGGACGGCTGGGGCTACACCTTC,CASSRRDGWGYTF
TRBV12-3/TRBV12-4,many,TRBJ2-5,TRBD1,TGTGCCAGCAGTTCCGGGACAGTCCAAGAGACCCAGTACTTC,CASSSGTVQETQYF
TRBV5-1,many,TRBJ1-1,TRBD1,TGCGCCAGCAGCTGGGGACAGGGTAAAAATGAAGCTTTCTTT,CASSWGQGKNEAFF
TRBV3-1,many,TRBJ2-6,TRBD1,TGTGCCAGCACCCTCGACAGGGAGATCCCTGGGGCCAACGTCCTGACTTTC,CASTLDREIPGANVLTF
TRBV20-1,many,TRBJ2-4,NA,TGCAGTGCAGGATTTACCAAAAACATTCAGTACTTC,CSAGFTKNIQYF
TRBV6-5,NA,TRBJ1-1,NA,TGTGCCAGCAGTTACGTCCCCCCCCCCCCCTGGAACACTGAAGCTTTCTTT,CASSYVPPPPWNTEAFF
TRBV5-1,many,TRBJ1-1,NA,TGCGCCAGCAGCTTGAGTGGGGAGGGGACTGAAGCTTTCTTT,CASSLSGEGTEAFF
TRBV12-3/TRBV12-4,many,TRBJ1-5,NA,TGTGCCAGCTTAAAGGGCCTGGATCAGCCCCAGCATTTT,CASLKGLDQPQHF
TRBV20-1,many,TRBJ1-5,NA,TGCAGTGCGGGGGGGGGGATCGGGACGGATCAGCCCCAGCATTTT,CSAGGGIGTDQPQHF
TRBV14,many,TRBJ2-5,NA,TGTGCCAGCAGCCAAGGGGAAGGAATGATGTACCAAGAGACCCAGTACTTC,CASSQGEGMMYQETQYF
TRBV7-3,many,TRBJ1-2,NA,TGTGCCAGCAGCTTAGACGGCCCCAGAAGTGGCTACACCTTC,CASSLDGPRSGYTF
TRBV12-3/TRBV12-4,many,TRBJ1-2,NA,TGTGCCAGCAGTTTAGCGCGGGGCAGTTATGGCTACACCTTC,CASSLARGSYGYTF
TRBV6-1,many,TRBJ1-2,NA,TGTGCCAGCAGTGAATCGGTTACTAACTATGGCTACACCTTC,CASSESVTNYGYTF
TRBV15,many,TRBJ2-5,NA,TGTGCCATTGGGAGCCAAGAGACCCAGTACTTC,CAIGSQETQYF
TRBV27,many,TRBJ1-2,TRBD1,TGTGCCAGCAGTCAGGGACAGGTAGCTAACTATGGCTACACCTTC,CASSQGQVANYGYTF
TRBV6-5,many,TRBJ1-5,TRBD1,TGTGCCAGCAGTTTAGATCAGGGGGCGCGTCAGCCCCAGCATTTT,CASSLDQGARQPQHF
TRBV9,many,TRBJ1-5,TRBD1,TGTGCCAGCAGCAAAGGGACAGGAGAATATCAGCCCCAGCATTTT,CASSKGTGEYQPQHF
TRBV6-1,NA,TRBJ2-7,NA,TGTGCCAGCAGTCCTCTGGACGAGCAGTACTTC,CASSPLDEQYF
TRBV7-9,many,TRBJ2-5,NA,TGTGCCAGCACCCCCCCCACCCTAGAGACCCAGTACTTC,CASTPPTLETQYF
TRBV27,many,TRBJ1-1,TRBD1,TGTGCCAGCAGTTTCTCCGGGACAGGGAACACTGAAGCTTTCTTT,CASSFSGTGNTEAFF
TRBV24-1,many,TRBJ2-3,NA,TGTGCCACCAGTGATCCCTCGTTTTACGGGAGTGAAGAAACAGATACGCAGTATTTT,CATSDPSFYGSEETDTQYF
TRBV25-1,few,TRBJ1-1,NA,TGTGCCGCCGGGGATGGGGCCGCCGCTTTCTTT,CAAGDGAAAFF
TRBV6-5,many,TRBJ2-5,NA,TGTGCCAGCAGTCCCGACCCCAGGCCCCAAGAGACCCAGTACTTC,CASSPDPRPQETQYF
TRBV2,many,TRBJ2-7,NA,TGTGCCAGCAGTTCCGGGACATCAAGGGGGCAGTACTTC,CASSSGTSRGQYF